This T cell receptor beta chain originates from a study of radiotherapy plus CTLA-4 blockade in lung cancer. Study-wide context: Objective responses were documented in 15% to 20% of patients, with disease control in 31%.

The CDR3 is made up of 16 amino acids. J gave up 0 bases and V 3 bases, and 8 bases lay outside the gene matches. Germline V lookup: CDR1 SGDLS, CDR2 YYNGEE. This table comes from immunoSEQ multiplex PCR, and its TCRdb copy is limited to in-frame clones, with some not included. The sample lists roughly 60,000 clones, approximately 76% occurring once. V is TRBV9 and J is TRBJ1-1; TRBD1 aligns across 7 bases. The starting material was peripheral blood, obtained from a patient treated with radiotherapy plus ipilimumab. The clonotype was recovered from a human donor with non-small cell lung cancer who had a complete response to radiotherapy plus ipilimumab. The CDR3 loop is CASSATLQGLNTEAFF. In DNA, the CDR3 is TGTGCCAGCAGCGCCACCTTACAGGGGCTGAACACTGAAGCTTTCTTT.